This is a list of T cell receptor beta chains from one sample in a study of blood T cell repertoires in COVID-19. The data were produced by immunoSEQ multiplex PCR, yet TCRdb's version contains in-frame clones alone and is incomplete. The profile shows about 98,000 clones, over 70% of them singletons. Specimen: peripheral blood. The receptors here all came from a woman older than 75 with acute or convalescent COVID-19. CDR3s include the opening cysteine and the closing phenylalanine or tryptophan. D genes are given only for firm matches. Clone size is stated in some rows and not others, as once, few, many or a class when expanded.

V: TRBV7-2
J: TRBJ1-5
D: TRBD1
size: NA
CDR3: CASSVQGTAQHF
DNA: TGTGCCAGCAGCGTACAGGGGACAGCCCAGCATTTT

V: TRBV7-8
J: TRBJ1-1
D: NA
size: NA
CDR3: CASSFSENTEAFF
DNA: TGTGCCAGCAGCTTCTCAGAAAACACTGAAGCTTTCTTT

V: TRBV5-1
J: TRBJ1-2
D: TRBD1
size: NA
CDR3: CASSPRTGGIGYTF
DNA: TGCGCCAGCAGCCCCCGTACAGGGGGGATCGGCTACACCTTC

V: TRBV6-4
J: TRBJ1-5
D: TRBD1
size: NA
CDR3: CASRSNGTGGWEGNQPQHF
DNA: TGTGCCAGCAGGAGTAATGGGACAGGGGGCTGGGAGGGCAATCAGCCCCAGCATTTT

V: TRBV4-2
J: TRBJ2-2
D: NA
size: few
CDR3: CASSQARGGGPGELFF
DNA: TGTGCCAGCAGCCAAGCTAGGGGGGGAGGTCCCGGGGAGCTGTTTTTT

V: TRBV11-3
J: TRBJ1-1
D: TRBD1
size: NA
CDR3: CASSLGGDRPGSEAFF
DNA: TGTGCCAGCAGCTTAGGGGGGGACAGGCCGGGGTCTGAAGCTTTCTTT

V: TRBV7-2
J: TRBJ2-2
D: TRBD1
size: NA
CDR3: CASSSGQGRNGELFF
DNA: TGTGCCAGCAGCTCGGGACAGGGGAGGAACGGGGAGCTGTTTTTT

V: TRBV7-2
J: TRBJ2-2
D: TRBD1
size: NA
CDR3: CASSRGQGNTGELFF
DNA: TGTGCCAGCAGCCGCGGACAGGGGAACACCGGGGAGCTGTTTTTT

V: TRBV5-1
J: TRBJ1-1
D: TRBD1
size: NA
CDR3: CASSRRTGRDTEAFF
DNA: TGCGCCAGCAGCCGAAGGACAGGGAGGGACACTGAAGCTTTCTTT

V: TRBV10-3
J: TRBJ2-2
D: NA
size: NA
CDR3: CAISESRTTTGELFF
DNA: TGTGCCATCAGTGAGTCGAGAACTACTACCGGGGAGCTGTTTTTT

V: TRBV13
J: TRBJ2-7
D: NA
size: NA
CDR3: CASSLRGYEQYF
DNA: TGTGCCAGCAGCTTAAGGGGCTACGAGCAGTACTTC

V: TRBV5-4
J: TRBJ2-5
D: NA
size: few
CDR3: CASSWARGSGETQYF
DNA: TGTGCCAGCAGCTGGGCCCGGGGGAGCGGGGAGACCCAGTACTTC

V: TRBV29-1
J: TRBJ1-2
D: NA
size: few
CDR3: CSVEIRGQPFLYGYTF
DNA: TGCAGCGTTGAAATTAGAGGCCAGCCTTTTCTCTATGGCTACACCTTC

V: TRBV27
J: TRBJ2-1
D: NA
size: NA
CDR3: CASSASQVIGEQFF
DNA: TGTGCCAGCTCGGCTTCGCAGGTGATTGGTGAGCAGTTCTTC

V: TRBV3-1/TRBV3-2
J: TRBJ2-3
D: TRBD1
size: few
CDR3: CASSQGQGYVDTQYF
DNA: TGTGCCAGCAGCCAAGGACAGGGGTATGTAGATACGCAGTATTTT

V: TRBV7-9
J: TRBJ1-1
D: NA
size: NA
CDR3: CASSHNTEAFF
DNA: TGTGCCAGCAGCCATAACACTGAAGCTTTCTTT

V: TRBV2
J: TRBJ1-2
D: TRBD1
size: NA
CDR3: CARAEQGGYGYTF
DNA: TGTGCCAGGGCGGAACAGGGGGGCTATGGCTACACCTTC

V: TRBV24-1
J: TRBJ2-3
D: TRBD1
size: NA
CDR3: CATSDSSPGQGSSQYF
DNA: TGTGCCACCAGTGATTCATCGCCGGGACAGGGTTCATCGCAGTATTTT

V: TRBV13
J: TRBJ2-5
D: TRBD2
size: NA
CDR3: CASSLRGSEETQYF
DNA: TGTGCCAGCAGCCTGCGGGGGTCGGAGGAGACCCAGTACTTC

V: TRBV28
J: TRBJ1-3
D: NA
size: NA
CDR3: CASSRTGGHRGNTIYF
DNA: TGTGCCAGCAGTCGTACCGGGGGGCATAGGGGAAACACCATATATTTT

V: TRBV7-2
J: TRBJ1-2
D: NA
size: few
CDR3: CASSLSRSGSQGGYTF
DNA: TGTGCCAGCAGCTTATCCCGGTCAGGCTCTCAAGGAGGCTACACCTTC

V: TRBV4-1
J: TRBJ2-1
D: TRBD1
size: NA
CDR3: CASSPSTGGWGNEQFF
DNA: TGCGCCAGCAGCCCTTCGACAGGGGGGTGGGGCAATGAGCAGTTCTTC

V: TRBV2
J: TRBJ1-1
D: TRBD1
size: once
CDR3: CASTPDRVGFMNTEAFF
DNA: TGTGCCAGCACTCCGGACAGGGTTGGGTTCATGAACACTGAAGCTTTCTTT

V: TRBV7-9
J: TRBJ1-3
D: TRBD1
size: once
CDR3: CASSTRTGSRDTIYF
DNA: TGTGCCAGCAGCACTCGGACAGGGTCGCGCGACACCATATATTTT

V: TRBV6-2/TRBV6-3
J: TRBJ1-5
D: TRBD1
size: NA
CDR3: CASSPWTGGTNQPQHF
DNA: TGTGCCAGCAGTCCCTGGACAGGGGGGACCAATCAGCCCCAGCATTTT

V: TRBV5-8
J: TRBJ1-5
D: TRBD1
size: NA
CDR3: CASSIGTGGYQPQHF
DNA: TGTGCCAGCAGCATAGGGACAGGGGGGTATCAGCCCCAGCATTTT

V: TRBV28
J: TRBJ2-5
D: TRBD1
size: NA
CDR3: CASSLYPGQGAETQYF
DNA: TGTGCCAGCAGTTTATACCCCGGCCAGGGGGCGGAGACCCAGTACTTC

V: TRBV3-1/TRBV3-2
J: TRBJ1-2
D: TRBD1
size: NA
CDR3: CASSRPGQGALGYTF
DNA: TGTGCCAGCAGCCGTCCGGGACAGGGGGCGCTTGGCTACACCTTC

V: TRBV29-1
J: TRBJ1-2
D: NA
size: NA
CDR3: CSVEGRRNYGYTF
DNA: TGCAGCGTTGAAGGTCGTCGGAACTATGGCTACACCTTC

V: TRBV10-3
J: TRBJ1-2
D: TRBD1
size: NA
CDR3: CAIRRGQGDGYTF
DNA: TGTGCCATCAGGAGGGGACAGGGGGATGGCTACACCTTC

V: TRBV11-2
J: TRBJ2-5
D: TRBD1
size: NA
CDR3: CASSIQGVAETQYF
DNA: TGTGCCAGCAGCATACAGGGGGTCGCAGAGACCCAGTACTTC

V: TRBV3-1/TRBV3-2
J: TRBJ1-6
D: TRBD1
size: NA
CDR3: CASSPLGQGNSPLHF
DNA: TGTGCCAGCAGCCCGTTGGGACAGGGTAATTCACCCCTCCACTTT

V: TRBV7-9
J: TRBJ1-4
D: TRBD1
size: NA
CDR3: CASSRTGVGEKLFF
DNA: TGTGCCAGCAGCCGGACAGGGGTTGGTGAAAAACTGTTTTTT

V: TRBV28
J: TRBJ1-3
D: NA
size: NA
CDR3: CASIQAAGNTIYF
DNA: TGTGCCAGCATACAGGCGGCTGGAAACACCATATATTTT

V: TRBV18
J: TRBJ1-1
D: NA
size: many
CDR3: CASSPLGENTEAFF
DNA: TGTGCCAGCTCACCTCTAGGAGAGAACACTGAAGCTTTCTTT

V: TRBV9
J: TRBJ1-2
D: NA
size: NA
CDR3: CASSPGLGRGSGGYTF
DNA: TGTGCCAGCAGCCCGGGACTCGGGCGGGGTTCGGGAGGCTACACCTTC

V: TRBV27
J: TRBJ1-5
D: NA
size: NA
CDR3: CASSWEGASNQPQHF
DNA: TGTGCCAGCAGTTGGGAAGGGGCTAGCAATCAGCCCCAGCATTTT

V: TRBV18
J: TRBJ1-5
D: NA
size: once
CDR3: CASSDRFSGGNQPQHF
DNA: TGTGCCAGCTCCGACAGGTTTTCGGGTGGTAATCAGCCCCAGCATTTT

V: TRBV2
J: TRBJ2-5
D: NA
size: NA
CDR3: CASSRDILGETQYF
DNA: TGTGCCAGCAGCCGGGACATCCTAGGAGAGACCCAGTACTTC

V: TRBV11-2
J: TRBJ2-4
D: NA
size: once
CDR3: CASSPPNLENIQYF
DNA: TGTGCCAGCAGCCCCCCGAACTTGGAAAACATTCAGTACTTC